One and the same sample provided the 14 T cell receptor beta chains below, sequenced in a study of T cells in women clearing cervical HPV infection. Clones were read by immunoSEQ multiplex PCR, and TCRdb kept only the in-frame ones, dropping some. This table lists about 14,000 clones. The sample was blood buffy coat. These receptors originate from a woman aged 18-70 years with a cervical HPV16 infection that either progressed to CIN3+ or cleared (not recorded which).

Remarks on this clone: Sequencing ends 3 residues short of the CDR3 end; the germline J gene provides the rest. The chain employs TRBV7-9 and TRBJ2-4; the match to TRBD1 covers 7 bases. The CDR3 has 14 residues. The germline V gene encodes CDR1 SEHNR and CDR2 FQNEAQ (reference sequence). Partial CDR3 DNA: TGTGCCAGCAGCGATAGTGAGGGGGCTGGTGGT. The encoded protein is CASSDSEGAGG. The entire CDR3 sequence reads CASSDSEGAGGQYF.

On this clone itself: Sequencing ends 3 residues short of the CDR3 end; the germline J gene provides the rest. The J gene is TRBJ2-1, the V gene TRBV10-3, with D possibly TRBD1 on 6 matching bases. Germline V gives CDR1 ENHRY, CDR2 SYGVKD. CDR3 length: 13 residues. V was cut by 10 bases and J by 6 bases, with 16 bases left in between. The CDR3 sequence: CATSQEGVNEQFF. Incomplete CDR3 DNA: TGTGCCACATCACAAGAGGGGGTCAATGAG.

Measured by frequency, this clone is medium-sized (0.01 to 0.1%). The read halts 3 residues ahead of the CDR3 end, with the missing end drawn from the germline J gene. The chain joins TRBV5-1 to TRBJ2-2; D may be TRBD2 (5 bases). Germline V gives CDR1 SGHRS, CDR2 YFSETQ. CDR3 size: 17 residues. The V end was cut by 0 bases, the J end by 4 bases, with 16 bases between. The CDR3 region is CASSLEFGLRGTGELFF. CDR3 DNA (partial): TGCGCCAGCAGCTTGGAATTCGGCCTCCGGGGCACCGGGGAG.

Incomplete CDR3 DNA: TGCGCCAGCAGTGAGTCGACTAGCGGGGGGAATGAG. This translates into CASSESTSGGNE. The CDR3 in full is CASSESTSGGNEQFF. The rearrangement uses TRBV10-1 and TRBJ2-1, with 13 bases identical to TRBD2. The read terminates 3 residues ahead of where the CDR3 ends, so the germline J gene completes it. The length of the CDR3 is 15 residues. After removal of 0 bases from V and 7 bases from J, the junction contained 0 bases not matched to a gene. Per germline, CDR1 WNHNN and CDR2 SYGVQD (reference sequence).

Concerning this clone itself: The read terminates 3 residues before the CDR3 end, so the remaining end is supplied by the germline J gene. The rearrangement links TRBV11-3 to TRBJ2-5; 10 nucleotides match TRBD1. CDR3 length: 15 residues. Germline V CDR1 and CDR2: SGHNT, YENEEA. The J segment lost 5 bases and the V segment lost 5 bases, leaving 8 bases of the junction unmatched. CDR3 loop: CASSPGTGDLETQYF. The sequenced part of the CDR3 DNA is TGTGCCAGCAGCCCCGGGACAGGGGATTTGGAGACC.

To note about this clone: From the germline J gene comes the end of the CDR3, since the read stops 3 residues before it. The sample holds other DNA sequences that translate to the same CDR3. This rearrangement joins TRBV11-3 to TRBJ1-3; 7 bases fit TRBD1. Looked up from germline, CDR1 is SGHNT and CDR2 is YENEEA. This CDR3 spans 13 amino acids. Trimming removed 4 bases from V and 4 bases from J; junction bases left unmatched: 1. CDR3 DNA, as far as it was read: TGTGCCAGCAGCTGGACAGGAGGAAACACC. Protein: CASSWTGGNT. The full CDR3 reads CASSWTGGNTIYF.

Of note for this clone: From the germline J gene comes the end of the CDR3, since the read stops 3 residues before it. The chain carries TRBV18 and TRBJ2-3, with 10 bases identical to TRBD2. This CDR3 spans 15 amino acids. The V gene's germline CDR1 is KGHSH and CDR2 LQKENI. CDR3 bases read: TGTGCCAGCTCACCGTTAGCGGGGGGTCAAGAGACG. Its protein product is CASSPLAGGQET. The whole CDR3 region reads CASSPLAGGQETQYF.

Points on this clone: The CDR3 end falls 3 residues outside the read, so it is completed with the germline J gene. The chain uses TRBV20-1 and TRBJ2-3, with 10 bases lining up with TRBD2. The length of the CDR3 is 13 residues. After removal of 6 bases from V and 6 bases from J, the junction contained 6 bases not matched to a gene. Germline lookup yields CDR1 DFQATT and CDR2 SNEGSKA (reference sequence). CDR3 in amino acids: CSALTSGVDTQYF. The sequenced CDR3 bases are TGCAGTGCCTTAACTAGCGGGGTGGATACG.

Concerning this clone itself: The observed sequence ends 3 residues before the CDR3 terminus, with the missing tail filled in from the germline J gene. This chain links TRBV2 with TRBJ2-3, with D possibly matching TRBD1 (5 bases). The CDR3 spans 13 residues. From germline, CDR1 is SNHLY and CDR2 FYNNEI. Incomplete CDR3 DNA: TGTGCCAGCAGTGTGGGGCCCCAAGAGACG. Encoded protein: CASSVGPQET. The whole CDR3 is CASSVGPQETQYF.

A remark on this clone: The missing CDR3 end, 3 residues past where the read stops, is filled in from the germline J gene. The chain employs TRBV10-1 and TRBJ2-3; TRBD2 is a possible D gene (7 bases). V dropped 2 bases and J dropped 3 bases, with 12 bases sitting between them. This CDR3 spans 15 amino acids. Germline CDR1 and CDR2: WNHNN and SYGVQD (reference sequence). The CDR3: CASSEEGGGTDTQYF. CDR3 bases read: TGCGCCAGCAGTGAGGAGGGGGGGGGTACAGATACG.

The CDR3 reads CASSLVQGEGETQYF. Incomplete CDR3 DNA: TGTGCCAGCAGCTTGGTTCAGGGAGAGGGGGAGACG. The chain combines TRBV11-3 with TRBJ2-3; tentatively, D is TRBD1 (6 bases). The CDR3 end falls 3 residues outside the read, so it is completed with the germline J gene. The CDR3 runs 15 residues. Germline V gene sequence: CDR1 SGHNT, CDR2 YENEEA.

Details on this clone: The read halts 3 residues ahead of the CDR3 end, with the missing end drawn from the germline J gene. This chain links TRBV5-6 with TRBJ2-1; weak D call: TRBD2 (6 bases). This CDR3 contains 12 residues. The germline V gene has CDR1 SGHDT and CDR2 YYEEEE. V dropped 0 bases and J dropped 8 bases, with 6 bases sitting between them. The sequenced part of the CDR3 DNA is TGTGCCAGCAGCTTGGTAGCGGATGAG. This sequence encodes CASSLVADE. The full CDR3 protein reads CASSLVADEQFF.

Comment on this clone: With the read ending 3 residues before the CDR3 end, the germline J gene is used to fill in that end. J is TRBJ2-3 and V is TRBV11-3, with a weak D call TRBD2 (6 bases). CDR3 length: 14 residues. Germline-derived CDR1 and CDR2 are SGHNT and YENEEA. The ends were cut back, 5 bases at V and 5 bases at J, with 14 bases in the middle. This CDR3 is CASSPRLVLDTQYF. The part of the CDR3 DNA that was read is TGTGCCAGCAGCCCTCGACTAGTGCTAGATACG.

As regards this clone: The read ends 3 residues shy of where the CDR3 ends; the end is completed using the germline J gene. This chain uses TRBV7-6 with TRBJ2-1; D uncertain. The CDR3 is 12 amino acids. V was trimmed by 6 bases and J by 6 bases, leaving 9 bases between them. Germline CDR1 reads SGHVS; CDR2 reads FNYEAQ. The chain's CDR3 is CASSPGGNEQFF. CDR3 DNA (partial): TGTGCCAGCAGTCCCGGCGGCAATGAG.